This T cell receptor beta chain was retrieved from a study of EBV T-cell therapy then PD-1 blockade in nasopharyngeal carcinoma. Treatment indicated: AdE1-LMPpoly-expanded autologous EBV-specific T-cell therapy followed by anti-PD-1 nivolumab. The germline V gene has CDR1 LNHNV and CDR2 YYDKDF (reference sequence). V gave up 5 bases and J gave up 4 bases; unmatched junction bases: 10. This CDR3 is 15 amino acids long. Repertoires were generated with immunoSEQ multiplex PCR, while TCRdb's copy carries only in-frame clones and drops some. Altogether 13,000 to 15,000 clones are present, approximately 81% being singletons, with the ten largest covering 25% to 40%. About this clone itself: Its antigen remains unidentified.

The clonotype originates from a man aged 40-50 years with nasopharyngeal carcinoma. This chain uses TRBV15 with TRBJ2-5, with 7 bases lining up with TRBD1. The specimen was CD8+ T cells from blood, collected at approximately day 99 from a patient whose treatment included autologous EBV-specific T cells and nivolumab. CDR3 amino acids: CATSPRDSTGETQYF. DNA for the CDR3: TGTGCCACCAGCCCTCGGGACAGTACCGGAGAGACCCAGTACTTC. The entire variable domain, with the rest obtained from reference TRBV15 and TRBJ2-5, is as follows: DAMVIQNPRYQVTQFGKPVTLSCSQTLNHNVMYWYQQKSSQAPKLLFHYYDKDFNNEADTPDNFQSRRPNTSFCFLDIRSPGLGDTAMYLCATSPRDSTGETQYFGPGTRLLVL.